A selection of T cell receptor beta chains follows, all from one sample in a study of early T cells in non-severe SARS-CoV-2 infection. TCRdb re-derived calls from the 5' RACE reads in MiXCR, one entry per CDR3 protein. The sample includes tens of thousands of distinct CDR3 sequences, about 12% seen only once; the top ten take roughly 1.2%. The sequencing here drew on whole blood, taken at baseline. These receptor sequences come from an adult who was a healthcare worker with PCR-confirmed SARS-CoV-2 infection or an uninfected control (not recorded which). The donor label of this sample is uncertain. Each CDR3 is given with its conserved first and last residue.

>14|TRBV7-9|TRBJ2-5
CASSLWTGQETQYF
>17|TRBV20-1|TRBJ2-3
CSAQHLGLAGGLDTQYF
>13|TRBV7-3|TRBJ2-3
CASSLTMQDTQYF
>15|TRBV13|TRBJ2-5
CASSNSDSFQETQYF
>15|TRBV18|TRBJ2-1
CASSPGDRDVNEQFF
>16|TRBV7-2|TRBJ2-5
CASSSRLAGPQETQYF
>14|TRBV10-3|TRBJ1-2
CAISVGQGDYGYTF
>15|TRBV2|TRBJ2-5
CASSVRLRQQETQYF
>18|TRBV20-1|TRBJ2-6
CSASITSPPSSGANVLTF
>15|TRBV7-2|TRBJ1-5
CASSLEQGGNQPQHF
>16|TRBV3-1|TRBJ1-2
CASSQGISRANYGYTF
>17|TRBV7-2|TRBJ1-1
CASSLAGRGRMDTEAFF
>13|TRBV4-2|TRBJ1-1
CASSQDGWTEAFF
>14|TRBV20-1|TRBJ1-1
CSASLWGRNTEAFF
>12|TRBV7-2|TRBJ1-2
CASSPDIYGYTF
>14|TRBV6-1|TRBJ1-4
CASRSGQGNEKLFF
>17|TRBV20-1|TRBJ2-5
CSARAPVGLGPEGAQYF
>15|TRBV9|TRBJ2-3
CASSVDRGSTDTQYF
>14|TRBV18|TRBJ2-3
CASSPARAVDTQYF
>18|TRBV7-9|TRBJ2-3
CASSRAATSGGSTDTQYF
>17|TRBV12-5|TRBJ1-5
CASGLVSGRALNQPQHF
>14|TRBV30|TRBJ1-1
CAWSVGSLNTEAFF
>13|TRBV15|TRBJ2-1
CATGTQGVYEQFF
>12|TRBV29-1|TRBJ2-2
CSAPGHSGELFF
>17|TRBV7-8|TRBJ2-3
CASSDLSIRVLTDTQYF
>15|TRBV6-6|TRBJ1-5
CASSASGKKNQPQHF
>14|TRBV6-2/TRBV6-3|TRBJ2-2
CASRRGQLTGELFF
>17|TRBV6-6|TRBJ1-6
CASSYLHGETYNSPLHF
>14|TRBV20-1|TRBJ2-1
CSATWRADYNEQFF
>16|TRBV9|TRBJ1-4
CASSAPIGGLGEKLFF
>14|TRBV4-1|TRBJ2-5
CASSQDRGRETQYF
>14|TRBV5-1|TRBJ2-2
CASSSGQNTGELFF
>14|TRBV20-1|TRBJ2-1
CSARDWVAGGLEFF
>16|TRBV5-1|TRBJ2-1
CASSFLQRGSYNEQFF
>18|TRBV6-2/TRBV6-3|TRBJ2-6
CASSWAPRLRTGANVLTF
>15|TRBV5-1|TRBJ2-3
CASTFERGVGDTQYF
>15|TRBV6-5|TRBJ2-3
CASSYSGDSTDTQYF
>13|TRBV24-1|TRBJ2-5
CATSDPPQETQYF
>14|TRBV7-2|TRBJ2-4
CASSLEQAKNIQYF
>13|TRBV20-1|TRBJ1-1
CSVNQGEAGEAFF
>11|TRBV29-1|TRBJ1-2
CSVGENYGYTF
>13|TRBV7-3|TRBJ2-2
CASSLNRDGELFF
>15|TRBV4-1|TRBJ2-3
CASRRRDGPTDTQYF
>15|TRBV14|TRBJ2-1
CASSQVSGGDNEQFF
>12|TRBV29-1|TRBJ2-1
CSPVDQSDEQFF
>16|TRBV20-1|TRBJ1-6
CSARRQSSSYNSPLHF
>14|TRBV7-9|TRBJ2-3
CASSLEDFPDTQYF
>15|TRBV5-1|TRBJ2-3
CASSKGQVPTDTQYF
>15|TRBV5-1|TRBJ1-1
CASGFRQGMNTEAFF
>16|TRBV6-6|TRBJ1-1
CASSPPGARGFSEAFF
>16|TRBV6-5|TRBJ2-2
CASRSTSGGSTGELFF
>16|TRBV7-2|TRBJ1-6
CASRRQGVSFNSPLHF
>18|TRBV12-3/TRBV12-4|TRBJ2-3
CASSPILAGGPNTDTQYF
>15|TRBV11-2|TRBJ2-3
CASRKHLGATDTQYF
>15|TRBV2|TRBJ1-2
CASSVSRSTAYGYTF
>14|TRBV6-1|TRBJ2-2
CASRLTGATGELFF
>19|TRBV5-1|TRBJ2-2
CASSSLPGLQFANTGELFF